These 27 T cell receptor beta chains originate from one sample sequenced in a study of cytomegalovirus exposure and HLA in healthy donors. Primers: 60 Vbeta forward and 13 Jbeta reverse. Method: immunoSEQ multiplex PCR; TCRdb's copy keeps in-frame clones and lacks some. Of about 200,000 clones listed, roughly three quarters are singletons. The material sequenced was PBMCs. All receptors come from a man over 45 in good health and CMV-seronegative.

The rearrangement uses TRBV6-6 and TRBJ2-7, with 8 bases lining up with TRBD1. This CDR3 has 14 residues. Per germline, CDR1 MNHNY and CDR2 SVGAGI (reference sequence). Trimming at V came to 7 bases and at J to 3 bases, leaving 8 bases not matched to a gene. Written as DNA, the CDR3 is TGTGCCAGCAAGACCGGGACAGGCCACTACGAGCAGTACTTC. Amino acids: CASKTGTGHYEQYF.

The rearrangement joins TRBV27 to TRBJ2-7; 13 positions agree with TRBD2. The V and J ends lost 0 bases and 5 bases, in that order; junction bases with no gene match: 4. The germline CDR1 and CDR2 sequences are MNHEY and SMNVEV (reference sequence). CDR3 length: 16 residues. The CDR3 bases are TGTGCCAGCAGTTTATCGACTAGCGGGAGGCTCGACGAGCAGTACTTC. It translates to CASSLSTSGRLDEQYF.

This chain connects TRBV28 to TRBJ1-5, with a tentative D call TRBD1 (6 bases). V lost 5 bases and J lost 4, with 21 bases in between. CDR1 MDHEN and CDR2 SYDVKM come from the germline V gene. The CDR3 extends over 17 amino acids. The CDR3: CASSTSRFLQGNQPQHF. The CDR3 coding sequence is TGTGCCAGCAGTACGTCCCGCTTCCTACAGGGAAATCAGCCCCAGCATTTT.

The table lists this clone with a few counts. The gene calls are TRBV15 and TRBJ2-1; 7 nucleotides agree with TRBD2. The trim removed 5 bases at V and 3 bases at J, leaving 4 bases unmatched. The CDR3 contains 14 residues. Germline CDR1 reads LNHNV; CDR2 reads YYDKDF (reference sequence). The CDR3 here is CATSGGLFYNEQFF. The CDR3 bases are TGTGCCACCAGCGGGGGACTATTCTACAATGAGCAGTTCTTC.

V is TRBV25-1 and J is TRBJ2-3; 12 bases match TRBD1. CDR3 size: 17 residues. The germline V gene has CDR1 MGHDK and CDR2 SYGVNS. The V segment lost 6 bases and the J segment 4 bases; nucleotides outside the gene matches: 11. CDR3 amino acids: CASREAPGQGAADTQYF. CDR3 DNA: TGTGCCAGCAGGGAGGCCCCGGGACAGGGGGCCGCAGATACGCAGTATTTT.

The gene calls are TRBV6-5 and TRBJ1-4, with TRBD1 matching 9 bases. The CDR3 is made up of 15 amino acids. Trimming removed 0 bases from V and 6 bases from J; junction bases left unmatched: 2. Germline lookup yields CDR1 MNHEY and CDR2 SVGAGI. The CDR3 spells CASSYSRQGDEKLFF. CDR3 sequence (DNA): TGTGCCAGCAGTTACTCGCGACAGGGGGATGAAAAACTGTTTTTT.

The chain recombines TRBV4-2 with TRBJ2-7; 8 positions agree with TRBD2. V lost 1 base and J lost 4; bases outside the gene matches: 9. The CDR3 runs 16 residues. Germline V lookup: CDR1 LGHNA, CDR2 YNFKEQ. DNA of the CDR3: TGTGCCAGCAGCCAAGGTCTATCTAGCGGGTCGTACGAGCAGTACTTC. Amino acid sequence: CASSQGLSSGSYEQYF.

Comments on this clone: At one boundary the junction diverges from the germline segment, which might be a read error. The V and J genes are TRBV5-6 and TRBJ2-4, with TRBD2 matching over 12 bases. CDR3 length equals 17 residues. Germline CDR1 reads SGHDT; CDR2 reads YYEEEE. CDR3 amino acids: CASLSSGRASAKNIPYF. CDR3 DNA sequence: TGTGCCAGCCTCTCTAGCGGGAGGGCGTCGGCCAAAAACATTCCGTACTTC. Full variable domain (rest looked up from reference TRBV5-6 and TRBJ2-4): DAGVTQSPTHLIKTRGQQVTLRCSPKSGHDTVSWYQQALGQGPQFIFQYYEEEERQRGNFPDRFSGHQFPNYSSELNVNALLLGDSALYLCASLSSGRASAKNIPYFGAGTRLSVL.

This rearrangement joins TRBV5-6 to TRBJ1-1; TRBD1 agrees at 7 bases. Germline V gene data show CDR1 as SGHDT and CDR2 as YYEEEE. The CDR3 contains 17 residues. J was trimmed by 6 bases and V by 2 bases; bases with no gene match: 16. This CDR3 is CASSFRQGQVGRPEAFF. The CDR3 bases are TGTGCCAGCAGCTTTAGACAGGGTCAAGTCGGACGGCCTGAAGCTTTCTTT.

V gene TRBV15 combines with J gene TRBJ2-6; 9 bases map to TRBD1. Germline assignment: CDR1 LNHNV and CDR2 YYDKDF (reference sequence). CDR3 length equals 20 residues. The J segment lost 3 bases and the V segment lost 0 bases, leaving 12 bases of the junction unmatched. The CDR3 DNA follows: TGTGCCACCAGCAGAGAAAATATTCGGACAGGGGTTGGTGGGGCCAACGTCCTGACTTTC. This translates into CATSRENIRTGVGGANVLTF. Together with reference TRBV15 and TRBJ2-6, the CDR3 gives the full variable domain: DAMVIQNPRYQVTQFGKPVTLSCSQTLNHNVMYWYQQKSSQAPKLLFHYYDKDFNNEADTPDNFQSRRPNTSFCFLDIRSPGLGDTAMYLCATSRENIRTGVGGANVLTFGAGSRLTVL.

The chain combines TRBV11-2 with TRBJ1-5, with D perhaps matching TRBD1 (5 bases). Trimming left V 1 base short and J 2 bases short, with 12 bases between. The CDR3 sequence is 16 residues long. CDR1 SGHAT and CDR2 FQNNGV come from the germline V gene. The CDR3 here is CASSLGQGFGNQPQHF. CDR3 DNA: TGTGCCAGCAGCTTAGGTCAGGGTTTTGGCAATCAGCCCCAGCATTTT.

The chain employs TRBV10-1 and TRBJ2-7; 10 nucleotides line up with TRBD2. The germline V gene has CDR1 WNHNN and CDR2 SYGVQD (reference sequence). V gave up 6 bases and J gave up 2 bases; unmatched junction bases: 7. CDR3 size: 15 residues. The CDR3 spells CASRVSGRLTYEQYF. The CDR3 DNA follows: TGCGCCAGCAGAGTTAGCGGGAGGCTAACCTACGAGCAGTACTTC.

The chain joins TRBV4-1 to TRBJ2-1, with D possibly being TRBD2 (6 bases). The germline gives CDR1 MGHRA, CDR2 YSYEKL. CDR3 length: 15 residues. The ends were cut back, 5 bases at V and 1 base at J, with 12 bases in the middle. This chain's CDR3 is CASSTSGTSYNEQFF. The CDR3 DNA reads as TGCGCCAGCAGCACCTCGGGGACTTCCTACAATGAGCAGTTCTTC.

This clone was observed once. This chain uses TRBV29-1 with TRBJ2-1; TRBD2 matches at 7 bases. Germline V CDR1 and CDR2: SQVTM, ANQGSEA. The CDR3 is made up of 13 amino acids. J gave up 5 bases and V 5 bases, and 6 bases lay outside the gene matches. CDR3 nucleotide sequence: TGCAGCGTTACCGGGACTACCAACAATGAGCAGTTCTTC. Amino acid sequence: CSVTGTTNNEQFF.

In its sample, this clone was seen a few times. The rearrangement links TRBV15 to TRBJ1-5, with TRBD1 as a possible D gene (6 bases). V was clipped by 0 bases and J by 6 bases, with 12 bases between them. CDR3 length: 15 residues. From germline, CDR1 is LNHNV and CDR2 YYDKDF (reference sequence). In DNA form, the CDR3 reads TGTGCCACCAGCAGAGATTCGGGGGGCACTCAGCCCCAGCATTTT. Its translation is CATSRDSGGTQPQHF.

This clone was seen only a few times. This chain uses TRBV10-3 with TRBJ2-6; 7 positions match TRBD1. The CDR3 contains 15 residues. J gave up 2 bases and V 4 bases, and 2 bases lay outside the gene matches. Germline V gives CDR1 ENHRY, CDR2 SYGVKD. The CDR3 sequence is CAISVQGAGANVLTF. The CDR3 DNA reads as TGTGCCATCAGTGTTCAGGGGGCTGGGGCCAACGTCCTGACTTTC.

This chain joins TRBV29-1 and TRBJ2-1; 13 bases map to TRBD2. Germline V gene lookup returns CDR1 SQVTM and CDR2 ANQGSEA. This CDR3 region has 15 residues. V lost 5 bases to trimming and J lost 2 bases; unmatched junction nucleotides: 3. As DNA, the CDR3 is TGCAGCGTTCCCGGGACTAGCGGGACCTACAATGAGCAGTTCTTC. This encodes CSVPGTSGTYNEQFF.

This clone was picked up a small number of times. Other nucleotide sequences in the sample specify the same CDR3. This sequence joins TRBV14 and TRBJ1-1; weak D call: TRBD1 (5 bases). Trimming pared 4 bases from V and 0 bases from J, leaving 9 bases between. The CDR3 totals 14 residues. Germline CDR1 and CDR2: SGHDN and FVKESK. CDR3: CASSLAGMNTEAFF. For the CDR3, the DNA is TGTGCCAGCAGCCTAGCAGGGATGAACACTGAAGCTTTCTTT.

This clone is a singleton in its sample. This chain joins TRBV7-2 and TRBJ1-3; D remains unclear. Trimming removed 0 bases at V and 4 bases at J, with 7 bases between. The germline V gene has CDR1 SGHTA and CDR2 FQGNSA. This CDR3 is 14 amino acids long. CDR3 sequence (DNA): TGTGCCAGCAGCTTAGCAGCGTACGGAAACACCATATATTTT. Amino acids: CASSLAAYGNTIYF.

The J gene is TRBJ2-7, the V gene TRBV27, with 10 bases lining up with TRBD1. The J segment lost 6 bases and the V segment lost 9 bases, leaving 5 bases of the junction unmatched. Germline V gene data show CDR1 as MNHEY and CDR2 as SMNVEV (reference sequence). The CDR3 spans 12 residues. CDR3 loop: CASRTGGGEQYF. DNA of the CDR3: TGTGCCAGTCGGACAGGGGGTGGCGAGCAGTACTTC.

The chain employs TRBV5-4 and TRBJ1-1, with 10 bases identical to TRBD1. The CDR3 contains 14 residues. The germline CDR1 and CDR2 sequences are SGHNT and YYREEE (reference sequence). V trimming: 2 bases; J trimming: 3 bases; junction bases outside the gene matches: 1. The CDR3 DNA reads as TGTGCCAGCAGCTTTGGGACAGGGGACACTGAAGCTTTCTTT. This codes for CASSFGTGDTEAFF.

The V gene is TRBV7-7, the J gene TRBJ2-7; a weak D match, TRBD2 (6 bases). Trimming removed 11 bases at V and 6 bases at J, with 14 bases between. The CDR3 has 11 residues. From germline, CDR1 is SSHAT and CDR2 FNYEAQ (reference sequence). The CDR3 sequence is CAGWGVGEQYF. CDR3 nucleotide sequence: TGTGCCGGATGGGGGGTCGGCGAGCAGTACTTC.

CDR3 in DNA: TGTGCCAGCGATTCGGCGGGTCAGGGGACTAAGCAGTTCTTC. Its translation is CASDSAGQGTKQFF. The chain recombines TRBV2 with TRBJ2-1, with D perhaps matching TRBD2 (7 bases). This CDR3 is 14 amino acids long. CDR1 SNHLY and CDR2 FYNNEI come from the germline V gene. The V and J ends lost 8 bases and 11 bases respectively, with 22 bases between them.

There are a few counts of this clone. The rearrangement uses TRBV5-4 and TRBJ2-3; D might be TRBD2 (5 bases). CDR1 SGHNT and CDR2 YYREEE come from the germline V gene (reference sequence). This CDR3 region has 14 residues. Trimming removed 4 bases from V and 9 bases from J, with 18 bases in between. The CDR3 DNA is TGTGCCAGCAGCCCAGGAGGAGCCCACCAGACGCAGTATTTT. This translates into CASSPGGAHQTQYF.

This clone has only one observation. V and J are TRBV27 and TRBJ2-1, with 7 bases fitting TRBD2. The CDR3 runs to 17 residues. Per the germline V gene, CDR1 is MNHEY and CDR2 is SMNVEV (reference sequence). V lost 1 base to trimming and J lost 6 bases; unmatched junction nucleotides: 12. The CDR3 region is CASSLLVGAGTSNEQFF. The CDR3 coding sequence is TGTGCCAGCAGTTTATTGGTTGGAGCGGGAACGTCCAATGAGCAGTTCTTC.

This clone was detected only a few times. The chain links TRBV11-2 to TRBJ2-3; no reliable D call. The CDR3 has 13 residues. V was trimmed by 5 bases and J by 8 bases, leaving 14 bases between them. Per the germline V gene, CDR1 is SGHAT and CDR2 is FQNNGV. The CDR3, as DNA: TGTGCCAGCAGCCAGACTCGGTCGGGTACGCAGTATTTT. Residues: CASSQTRSGTQYF.

The chain employs TRBV19 and TRBJ2-5; TRBD2 matches at 11 bases. The CDR3 consists of 16 residues. Germline V gene lookup returns CDR1 LNHDA and CDR2 SQIVND (reference sequence). Trimming at V came to 5 bases and at J to 5 bases, leaving 10 bases not matched to a gene. CDR3 residues: CASSPIAGGHGETQYF. The CDR3 nucleotides are TGTGCCAGTAGTCCCATAGCGGGAGGGCACGGGGAGACCCAGTACTTC. The entire variable domain, with the rest obtained from reference TRBV19 and TRBJ2-5, is as follows: DGGITQSPKYLFRKEGQNVTLSCEQNLNHDAMYWYRQDPGQGLRLIYYSQIVNDFQKGDIAEGYSVSREKKESFPLTVTSAQKNPTAFYLCASSPIAGGHGETQYFGPGTRLLVL.